These T cell receptor beta chains were read from a single sample in a study of blood T cells in healthy people across ages. TCRdb passed the 5' RACE reads through MiXCR, listing each CDR3 protein once. This table holds some 940,000 distinct CDR3 sequences, under 35% found once. The same sample was also studied in work on T cells of mothers and their children.

Sequenced material: blood. These receptors were taken from a woman in her thirties or forties in good health. The CDR3 runs from the conserved cysteine through the conserved F or W. D genes are given only for firm matches. Expanded clones get a size class; other rows say once, few or many, or leave the size out.

TRBV3-1,TRBJ2-3,.,.,CASSTRPDHTDTQYF,TGTGCCAGCAGCACACGCCCAGACCACACAGATACGCAGTATTTT
TRBV27,TRBJ2-1,.,.,CTSSPQDWDNEQFF,TGTACCAGCAGTCCTCAGGACTGGGACAATGAGCAGTTCTTC
TRBV5-1,TRBJ2-1,many,.,CASSSLNNEQFF,TGCGCCAGCAGCTCCCTAAACAATGAGCAGTTCTTC
TRBV15,TRBJ2-7,few,.,CATSRDRKYTSEQYF,TGTGCCACCAGCAGAGATCGAAAGTATACCTCGGAGCAGTACTTC
TRBV29-1,TRBJ1-5,few,.,CSVAWDVSNQPQHF,TGCAGCGTTGCCTGGGACGTTAGCAATCAGCCCCAGCATTTT
TRBV9,TRBJ1-2,.,TRBD1,CASSKIGQGASYGYTF,TGTGCCAGCAGCAAAATCGGACAGGGGGCGTCCTATGGCTACACCTTC
TRBV5-1,TRBJ2-4,many,.,CASSLANNIQYF,TGCGCCAGCAGCTTGGCCAACAACATTCAGTACTTC
TRBV20-1,TRBJ2-7,many,.,CSAGGELMISYEQYF,TGCAGTGCTGGAGGGGAGTTAATGATATCCTACGAGCAGTACTTC
TRBV7-2,TRBJ1-1,few,.,CASSLITVNTEAFF,TGTGCCAGCAGCTTAATAACTGTGAACACTGAAGCTTTCTTT
TRBV4-3,TRBJ1-1,few,TRBD1,CASSQEDRRNTEAFF,TGCGCCAGCAGCCAAGAGGACAGGAGGAACACTGAAGCTTTCTTT
TRBV7-6,TRBJ2-7,many,.,CASSSPVGGTTYEQYF,TGTGCCAGCAGCTCCCCGGTGGGGGGTACAACCTACGAGCAGTACTTC
TRBV7-9,TRBJ2-1,.,TRBD1,CASSLRDRGPPASYNEQFF,TGTGCCAGCAGCCTCCGGGACAGGGGACCCCCCGCGTCTTACAATGAGCAGTTCTTC
TRBV9,TRBJ2-1,.,.,CASSLRGLDYNEQFF,TGTGCCAGCAGCCTACGGGGGCTGGACTACAATGAGCAGTTCTTC
TRBV28,TRBJ2-1,.,TRBD2,CASRPWTSGGANEQFF,TGTGCCAGCAGACCCTGGACTAGCGGGGGGGCCAATGAGCAGTTCTTC
TRBV7-2,TRBJ2-5,.,.,CASRDGTAETHYF,TGTGCCAGCAGGGATGGGACCGCAGAGACCCACTACTTC
TRBV3-1,TRBJ1-4,.,.,CASSQEVGKLFF,TGTGCCAGCAGCCAAGAGGTCGGAAAACTGTTTTTT
TRBV6-1,TRBJ2-3,many,.,CASSEETGGTDTQYF,TGTGCCAGCAGTGAAGAAACGGGGGGCACAGATACGCAGTATTTT
TRBV7-2,TRBJ2-1,.,TRBD2,CASSLSGLAGVNKQFF,TGTGCCAGCAGCTTATCCGGACTAGCGGGAGTCAATAAGCAGTTCTTC
TRBV5-1,TRBJ2-5,many,TRBD1,CASSLAAGGNVETQYF,TGCGCCAGCAGCTTGGCCGCAGGGGGAAATGTGGAGACCCAGTACTTC
TRBV4-2,TRBJ2-5,few,.,CASSQDRRGTQYF,TGTGCCAGCAGCCAAGATAGGAGAGGGACCCAGTACTTC
TRBV7-8,TRBJ1-6,few,.,CASSLRAMESPLHF,TGTGCCAGCAGCTTACGGGCAATGGAATCACCCCTCCACTTT
TRBV20-1,TRBJ1-5,.,.,CSAGDLEERSNQPQHF,TGCAGTGCTGGAGATCTGGAGGAAAGGAGCAATCAGCCCCAGCATTTT
TRBV7-2,TRBJ1-1,.,TRBD1,CASSQRQGGGTEAFF,TGTGCCAGCAGCCAAAGACAGGGAGGGGGCACTGAAGCTTTCTTT
TRBV4-1,TRBJ2-7,many,.,CASSQARDYEQYF,TGCGCCAGCAGCCAAGCTCGGGACTACGAGCAGTACTTC
TRBV7-9,TRBJ2-7,.,TRBD1,CASSQRTGGKNEQYF,TGTGCCAGCAGCCAGCGGACAGGGGGCAAAAACGAGCAGTACTTC
TRBV5-5,TRBJ1-5,many,TRBD1,CASSLQGQKYQPQHF,TGTGCCAGCAGCTTACAGGGACAGAAATATCAGCCCCAGCATTTT
TRBV27,TRBJ1-5,.,.,CASSLKPGPSNQPQHF,TGTGCCAGCAGTTTAAAACCAGGACCGAGCAATCAGCCCCAGCATTTT
TRBV30,TRBJ2-7,.,.,CAWSGISYEQYF,TGTGCCTGGAGTGGTATCTCCTACGAGCAGTACTTC
TRBV14,TRBJ2-1,.,.,CASSQDLRGGERFF,TGTGCCAGCAGCCAAGATCTTAGGGGGGGTGAGCGGTTCTTC
TRBV3-1,TRBJ2-5,few,.,CANSQVQATRETQYF,TGTGCCAACAGCCAAGTTCAGGCCACCCGCGAGACCCAGTACTTC
TRBV20-1,TRBJ2-1,many,TRBD2,CSAGLAGSWGEQFF,TGCAGTGCTGGACTAGCGGGCTCCTGGGGTGAGCAGTTCTTC
TRBV20-1,TRBJ2-4,.,.,CSARENNEQYF,TGCAGTGCTAGGGAAAACAATGAGCAGTACTTC
TRBV7-2,TRBJ2-1,many,TRBD2,CASSLGGGDEQFF,TGTGCTAGCAGCTTGGGCGGGGGGGATGAGCAGTTCTTC
TRBV3-1,TRBJ2-7,many,TRBD2,CASSWSSGGGYEQYF,TGTGCCAGCAGCTGGTCTAGCGGGGGAGGCTACGAGCAGTACTTC
TRBV29-1,TRBJ2-3,.,.,CSVEDPDFRTTDTQYF,TGCAGCGTTGAAGATCCGGATTTTAGGACGACAGATACGCAGTATTTT
TRBV2,TRBJ2-7,.,.,CASSTGDGNYEQYF,TGTGCCAGCAGTACTGGGGACGGTAACTACGAGCAGTACTTC
TRBV5-1,TRBJ2-7,few,.,CASSLGLTAYEQYF,TGCGCCAGCAGCTTGGGACTCACGGCTTACGAGCAGTACTTC